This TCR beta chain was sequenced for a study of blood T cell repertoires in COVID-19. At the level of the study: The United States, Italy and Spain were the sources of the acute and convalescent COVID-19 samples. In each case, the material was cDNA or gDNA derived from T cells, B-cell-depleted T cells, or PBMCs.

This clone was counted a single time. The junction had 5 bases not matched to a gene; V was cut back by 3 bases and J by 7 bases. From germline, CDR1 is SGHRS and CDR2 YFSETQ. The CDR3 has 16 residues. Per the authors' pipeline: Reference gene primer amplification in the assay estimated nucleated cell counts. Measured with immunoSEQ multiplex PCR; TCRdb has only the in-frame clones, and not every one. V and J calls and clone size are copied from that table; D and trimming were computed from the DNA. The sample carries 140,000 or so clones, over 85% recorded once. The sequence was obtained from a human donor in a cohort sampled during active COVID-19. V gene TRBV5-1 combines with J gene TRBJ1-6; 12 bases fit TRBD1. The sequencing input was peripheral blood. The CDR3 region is CASSSGTGGKNSPLHF. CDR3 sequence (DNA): TGCGCCAGCAGCTCTGGGACAGGGGGCAAAAATTCACCCCTCCACTTT.